This is a list of T cell receptor beta chains from one sample in a study of T cell changes during pregnancy in multiple sclerosis. The table came from immunoSEQ multiplex PCR; TCRdb's copy has only in-frame clones and leaves some out. The sample includes about 42,000 clones, about nine tenths of them seen just once. Sequencing used CD4+ T cells from peripheral blood mononuclear cells, obtained after pregnancy. These receptor sequences come from a female donor in good health, enrolled as a control in a pregnancy study. The CDR3 runs from the conserved cysteine through the conserved F or W. A D gene is named only where the DNA matches it firmly. Only some rows state a clone size, as once, few, many or a class for expanded clones.

>13|TRBJ2-1|.|.|TRBV7-9
TGTGCCAGCAGCCCCCGGCGGGACAATGAGCAGTTCTTC
CASSPRRDNEQFF
>15|TRBJ2-7|TRBD1|.|TRBV11-1
TGTGCCAGCAGGGATGACAGGGATAAGGGGTACGAGCAGTACTTC
CASRDDRDKGYEQYF
>15|TRBJ2-7|.|.|TRBV6-5
TGTGCCAGCAGTAACCGGGGAATCAACCCTTACGAGCAGTACTTC
CASSNRGINPYEQYF
>13|TRBJ1-4|.|.|TRBV5-1
TGCGCCAGCAGCTTGGATTTGGAGGAAAAACTGTTTTTT
CASSLDLEEKLFF
>13|TRBJ1-4|.|.|TRBV2
TGTGCCAGCAGTGACAGGGGTGGTGAAAAACTGTTTTTT
CASSDRGGEKLFF
>15|TRBJ2-1|TRBD2|.|TRBV2
TGTGCCAGCAGTGGGACTAGCGGGAGAGGCAATGAGCAGTTCTTC
CASSGTSGRGNEQFF
>15|TRBJ1-3|TRBD1|.|TRBV7-2
TGTGCCAGCAGCCCGGACAGGGGCTCTGGAAACACCATATATTTT
CASSPDRGSGNTIYF
>14|TRBJ1-1|TRBD1|.|TRBV6-5
TGTGCCAGTAGAGAGGGGGCCTCGAACACTGAAGCTTTCTTT
CASREGASNTEAFF
>11|TRBJ2-5|.|once|TRBV11-1
TGTGCCAGCAGCTCAGTAGAGACCCAGTACTTC
CASSSVETQYF
>14|TRBJ2-7|.|.|TRBV4-2
TGTGCCAGCAGCCGGAGAGGTAGCTCCTACGAGCAGTACTTC
CASSRRGSSYEQYF
>12|TRBJ1-2|.|.|TRBV7-9
TGTGCCACCCCGACCGGGAACTATGGCTACACCTTC
CATPTGNYGYTF
>15|TRBJ2-7|TRBD2|.|TRBV30
TGTGCCTGGAGTGTACTTAGCGGGAGAAAGTACGAGCAGTACTTC
CAWSVLSGRKYEQYF
>14|TRBJ1-1|.|.|TRBV5-4
TGTGCCAGCAGCTTTACACTTCGGGGTACTGAAGCTTTCTTT
CASSFTLRGTEAFF
>14|TRBJ2-3|TRBD1|.|TRBV29-1
TGCAGCGTCGGACAGGGCGGTAGTACAGATACGCAGTATTTT
CSVGQGGSTDTQYF